This TCR beta chain was obtained from a study of T cells in Graves' hyperthyroidism and ophthalmopathy. Germline V gives CDR1 SQVTM, CDR2 ANQGSEA. V lost 4 bases, J lost 4 bases, and 20 bases lay in between. The CDR3 length is 16 residues. Each diagnosis drew on symptoms, thyroxine, TRAb, thyroid ultrasound and orbital computed tomography findings. Before ophthalmopathy appeared, progressors gave blood at initial hyperthyroidism diagnosis. What was amplified from RNA transcripts were TCR beta CDR3 regions. An initial round of RT-PCR targeting the TCR CDR3 relied on the HTBI primer set. One entry per CDR3 protein results from TCRdb running MiXCR on the multiplex PCR reads. The sample shows approximately 360,000 distinct CDR3 sequences, about 15% of them seen only once.

The source is a woman under 30 with Graves' hyperthyroidism that later progressed to Graves' ophthalmopathy. The source material was blood. The chain recombines TRBV29-1 with TRBJ2-1; tentatively, D is TRBD2 (6 bases). For the CDR3, the DNA is TGCAGCGTTGGGCCCCGCGGCAGCGGGCGATACAATGAGCAGTTCTTC. Its translation: CSVGPRGSGRYNEQFF.